This T cell receptor (beta chain) is drawn from a study of blood T cell repertoires in COVID-19. Some clones are missing from TCRdb's copy, which holds only in-frame ones; the method was immunoSEQ multiplex PCR. The sample carries some 110,000 clones, 86% recorded once. CDR3 size: 17 residues. V was trimmed by 1 base and J by 3 bases, leaving 16 bases between them. Germline V CDR1 and CDR2: SGHVS, FQNEAQ. V usage is TRBV7-8 and J usage is TRBJ2-1; a possible D gene is TRBD1 (5 bases). The sequenced sample was peripheral blood. The source of this sequence is a man in his forties or fifties with acute or convalescent COVID-19. The CDR3: CASSLVLRRGGYNEQFF. The CDR3 region has the DNA TGTGCCAGCAGCTTAGTACTTCGAAGGGGCGGCTACAATGAGCAGTTCTTC.